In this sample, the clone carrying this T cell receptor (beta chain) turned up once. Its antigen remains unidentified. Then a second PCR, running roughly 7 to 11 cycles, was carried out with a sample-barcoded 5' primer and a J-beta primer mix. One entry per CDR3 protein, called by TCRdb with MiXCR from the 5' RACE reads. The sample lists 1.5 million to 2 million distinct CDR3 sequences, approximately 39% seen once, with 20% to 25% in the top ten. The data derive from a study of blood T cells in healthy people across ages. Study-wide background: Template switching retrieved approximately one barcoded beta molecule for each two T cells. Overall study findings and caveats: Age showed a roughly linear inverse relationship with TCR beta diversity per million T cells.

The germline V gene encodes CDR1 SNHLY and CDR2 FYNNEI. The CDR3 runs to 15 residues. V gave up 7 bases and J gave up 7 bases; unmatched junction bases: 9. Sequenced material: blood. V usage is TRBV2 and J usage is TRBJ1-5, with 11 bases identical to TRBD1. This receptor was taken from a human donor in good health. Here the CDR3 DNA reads TGTGCCAGCATGATCGGGACAGGGGGTTTCCAGCCCCAGCATTTT. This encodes CASMIGTGGFQPQHF.